A single sample is the source of the 14 T cell receptor beta chains below, sequenced in a study of radiation and T cells in renal cell carcinoma. Profiled with immunoSEQ multiplex PCR; TCRdb holds only in-frame clones, not every one. The sample shows approximately 80,000 clones, roughly nine tenths of them seen only once. Regarding time point: blood 4 weeks post-SBRT, at nephrectomy. The treatment: 15 Gy SBRT to primary tumor, nephrectomy 4 weeks later. The sequencing here drew on blood, taken from a patient whose treatment included radiotherapy and nephrectomy. The receptors were gathered from a woman aged 70-85 years with renal cell carcinoma.

The CDR3 reads CASSPPGLEETQYF. CDR3 nucleotide sequence: TGTGCCAGCAGCCCGCCGGGACTAGAAGAGACCCAGTACTTC. J is TRBJ2-5 and V is TRBV7-6; TRBD2 aligns across 8 bases. Per germline, CDR1 SGHVS and CDR2 FNYEAQ. V lost 5 bases and J lost 3; bases outside the gene matches: 5. CDR3 length equals 14 residues.

The chain has TRBV5-6 and TRBJ2-5; TRBD1 agrees at 7 bases. With 5 bases clipped from V and 4 bases from J, the junction kept 14 bases outside the gene matches. CDR3 size: 16 residues. Germline V gene lookup returns CDR1 SGHDT and CDR2 YYEEEE. The CDR3 sequence is CASRPSYDRVVETQYF. CDR3 sequence (DNA): TGTGCCAGCAGGCCGTCCTACGACAGGGTGGTAGAGACCCAGTACTTC.

The rearrangement links TRBV7-9 to TRBJ2-5; D possibly corresponds to TRBD2 (5 bases). The V gene lost 6 bases and the J gene lost 5 bases, with 13 bases spanning the gap. The CDR3 is 13 residues long. Germline V gene lookup returns CDR1 SEHNR and CDR2 FQNEAQ (reference sequence). This chain's CDR3 is CASRRLAGETQYF. CDR3 sequence (DNA): TGTGCCAGCAGGCGGCTAGCTGGTGAGACCCAGTACTTC. The entire variable domain, with the rest obtained from reference TRBV7-9 and TRBJ2-5, is as follows: DTGVSQNPRHKITKRGQNVTFRCDPISEHNRLYWYRQTLGQGPEFLTYFQNEAQLEKSRLLSDRFSAERPKGSFSTLEIQRTEQGDSAMYLCASRRLAGETQYFGPGTRLLVL.

The V and J genes are TRBV28 and TRBJ1-5; D gene unclear. V lost 5 bases and J 0 bases, leaving 5 bases between the germline ends. The CDR3 is made up of 13 amino acids. Looked up from germline, CDR1 is MDHEN and CDR2 is SYDVKM. The CDR3: CASSAVSNQPQHF. Here the CDR3 DNA reads TGTGCCAGCAGTGCAGTTAGCAATCAGCCCCAGCATTTT. Full variable domain (rest looked up from reference TRBV28 and TRBJ1-5): DVKVTQSSRYLVKRTGEKVFLECVQDMDHENMFWYRQDPGLGLRLIYFSYDVKMKEKGDIPEGYSVSREKKERFSLILESASTNQTSMYLCASSAVSNQPQHFGDGTRLSIL.

The chain employs TRBV19 and TRBJ1-6; no firm D call. V shed 8 bases and J shed 0 bases, with 14 bases lying between them. Germline assignment: CDR1 LNHDA and CDR2 SQIVND (reference sequence). There are 16 residues in the CDR3. The CDR3 DNA sequence: TGTGCCAGTCTTCTTCGGGGAAGCTCCTATAATTCACCCCTCCACTTT. Residues: CASLLRGSSYNSPLHF.

The V and J genes are TRBV19 and TRBJ1-5; 8 nucleotides match TRBD1. V trimming: 7 bases; J trimming: 3 bases; junction bases outside the gene matches: 11. The germline CDR1 and CDR2 sequences are LNHDA and SQIVND (reference sequence). This CDR3 has 16 residues. The CDR3 is CASTLEGTGNNQPQHF. CDR3 bases: TGTGCCAGTACCCTCGAGGGGACAGGTAACAATCAGCCCCAGCATTTT.

The chain combines TRBV7-2 with TRBJ1-3, with D unresolved. Germline V gives CDR1 SGHTA, CDR2 FQGNSA. Trimming shortened V by 4 bases and J by 2 bases, and 0 bases separated the two germline ends. The CDR3 spans 11 residues. CDR3 protein: CASSSGNTIYF. The CDR3 coding sequence is TGTGCCAGCAGCTCTGGAAACACCATATATTTT.

Here the CDR3 DNA reads TGTGCCACCACCCAGGGAAGAAGGGAAAAACTGTTTTTT. Its protein is CATTQGRREKLFF. The rearrangement links TRBV15 to TRBJ1-4, with a possible D match to TRBD1 (5 bases). Germline CDR1 is LNHNV and CDR2 is YYDKDF (reference sequence). V lost 7 bases and J lost 8, with 14 bases in between. This CDR3 has 13 residues.

This clone was seen a few times. This chain uses TRBV7-2 with TRBJ1-6; D is undetermined. From germline, CDR1 is SGHTA and CDR2 FQGNSA. Trimming removed 5 bases at V and 7 bases at J, with 9 bases between. This CDR3 is 13 amino acids long. The DNA of the CDR3 is TGTGCCAGCAGCCTAGAGGCAAATTCACCCCTCCACTTT. Its protein is CASSLEANSPLHF. Combining the CDR3 with reference TRBV7-2 and TRBJ1-6 gives the whole variable domain GAGVSQSPSNKVTEKGKDVELRCDPISGHTALYWYRQSLGQGLEFLIYFQGNSAPDKSGLPSDRFSAERTGGSVSTLTIQRTQQEDSAVYLCASSLEANSPLHFGNGTRLTVT.

The chain is built from TRBV11-2 and TRBJ2-7; TRBD1 matches 8 bases. Losses at the gene ends were 5 bases for V and 6 bases for J; bases not matched to a gene: 9. Germline lookup yields CDR1 SGHAT and CDR2 FQNNGV. The CDR3 runs to 14 residues. The CDR3 reads CASSGETGAPEQYF. Here the CDR3 DNA reads TGTGCCAGCAGCGGAGAGACAGGGGCCCCCGAGCAGTACTTC.

The count of this clone is one. The V call is TRBV7-8, the J call TRBJ1-2; D unresolved. The CDR3 extends over 15 amino acids. CDR1 SGHVS and CDR2 FQNEAQ come from the germline V gene. The ends were cut back, 2 bases at V and 6 bases at J, with 16 bases in the middle. This CDR3 reads CASSLPSAVHHGYTF. The CDR3 DNA reads as TGTGCCAGCAGCTTACCGTCGGCAGTTCACCATGGCTACACCTTC.

The chain recombines TRBV5-8 with TRBJ1-4; TRBD1 might be the D (6 bases). The V and J ends lost 4 bases and 8 bases respectively, with 15 bases between them. The germline gives CDR1 SGHTS, CDR2 YDEGEE. CDR3 length equals 14 residues. DNA for the CDR3: TGTGCCAGCAGCCCGGAGGGGGTGTGGGAAAAACTGTTTTTT. It is translated as CASSPEGVWEKLFF.

Notes on this clone: One end of the junction does not line up with germline, which may come from a read error. V is TRBV11-2 and J is TRBJ2-1, with D possibly TRBD2 on 6 matching bases. CDR1 and CDR2 from the germline V gene are SGHAT and FQNNGV. The CDR3 covers 12 residues. The CDR3, as DNA: TGTGCCAGCAGCTTAGATACGGGGGTAGTGGTCTTC. The encoded protein is CASSLDTGVVVF.

This clone was picked up a small number of times. The chain is built from TRBV27 and TRBJ1-1, with D hard to call. The V and J ends lost 4 bases and 0 bases respectively, with 12 bases between them. CDR3 length equals 15 residues. Germline CDR1 is MNHEY and CDR2 is SMNVEV (reference sequence). CDR3 protein: CASSYTWTVNTEAFF. DNA for the CDR3: TGTGCCAGCAGTTATACGTGGACGGTGAACACTGAAGCTTTCTTT.